The rows below give T cell receptor beta chains drawn from one sample of a study of blood T cell repertoires in COVID-19. Produced via immunoSEQ multiplex PCR; TCRdb's table is partial and in-frame only. The table shows roughly 86,000 clones, with roughly 91% occurring only once. The sample was peripheral blood. The receptors derive from a woman aged 50 to 60 in a cohort sampled during active COVID-19. CDR3s include the opening cysteine and the closing phenylalanine or tryptophan.

TRBV21-1	19	TRBJ2-2	CASSKGAGLARGLGGELFF
TRBV9	18	TRBJ1-2	CATAQGGGSNRDYYGYTF
TRBV7-3	13	TRBJ1-1	CASSSRGGTEAFF
TRBV5-5	17	TRBJ2-4	CASSLQIGQGVWNIQYF
TRBV7-9	13	TRBJ2-2	CASSQGAIGELFF
TRBV2	15	TRBJ2-5	CASKGLGEGRETQYF
TRBV5-1	14	TRBJ2-7	CASSLEQGSYEQYF
TRBV2	16	TRBJ2-4	CASRGLLAGGKNIQYF
TRBV5-8	14	TRBJ1-1	CASRFGRGDTEAFF
TRBV28	14	TRBJ2-5	CASSTGQGRETQYF
TRBV6-1	19	TRBJ2-7	CASSDLGTSGGASLQEQYF
TRBV28	16	TRBJ2-7	CASRLLSADNSYEQYF
TRBV7-3	16	TRBJ2-1	CASSETTLLSYNEQFF
TRBV27	14	TRBJ2-2	CASRKRASSQGMFF
TRBV5-4	13	TRBJ2-7	CASSLYGGGEQYF
TRBV6-5	11	TRBJ2-1	CASVFSDEQFF
TRBV11-2	15	TRBJ2-7	CASSLVAGSSGEQYF
TRBV10-1	15	TRBJ2-3	CASSAASGASDTQYF
TRBV4-1	11	TRBJ2-5	CASSQGGTQYF
TRBV7-3	15	TRBJ2-5	CASSLTGARPETQYF
TRBV19	16	TRBJ2-6	CASSLTGPAGANVLTF
TRBV20-1	15	TRBJ2-1	CSASVRTGGLNEQFF
TRBV24-1	15	TRBJ2-2	CATSDDRGQIGELFF
TRBV27	15	TRBJ2-2	CASRPGQANTGELFF
TRBV5-1	13	TRBJ2-7	CASSLVSEYEQYF
TRBV20-1	10	TRBJ1-4	CSAPHEKLFF
TRBV3-1/TRBV3-2	17	TRBJ2-2	CASSQQGLAVVTGELFF
TRBV28	13	TRBJ2-7	CASSLSGQGVQYF
TRBV12-3/TRBV12-4	13	TRBJ1-5	CASSVQGDQPQHF
TRBV18	12	TRBJ1-6	CASGDAGSPLHF
TRBV19	16	TRBJ2-5	CASSIGGGAVGETQYF
TRBV7-2	15	TRBJ2-7	CASSLAGTGDYEQYF
TRBV7-9	15	TRBJ2-3	CASSLRRVITDTQYF
TRBV29-1	13	TRBJ1-4	CSVEGSVTEKLFF
TRBV16	12	TRBJ1-1	CASSQSTEEAFF
TRBV6-5	14	TRBJ2-7	CATGREFSGYEQYF
TRBV5-1	15	TRBJ2-2	CASSPVQGDTGELFF
TRBV30	16	TRBJ1-4	CAWSVLWAETNEKLFF
TRBV24-1	16	TRBJ2-7	CATSKSGGGSPYEQYF
TRBV6-6	16	TRBJ2-3	CASRPSLAGGTDTQYF
TRBV5-1	15	TRBJ2-1	CASSLEGTPDNEQFF
TRBV6-1	18	TRBJ1-5	CASSATGSTPYSNQPQHF
TRBV7-3	17	TRBJ2-1	CASSLGAGKYAINEQFF
TRBV4-1	16	TRBJ2-5	CASSQELGPSRETQYF
TRBV6-5	15	TRBJ2-7	CASSPGTGPSYEQYF
TRBV7-9	15	TRBJ1-4	CASSSGQGANEKLFF
TRBV6-5	14	TRBJ2-7	CASSYSGGSYEQYF
TRBV6-5	14	TRBJ1-2	CASSPQGQFAGYTF
TRBV30	18	TRBJ1-5	CAWSSRQGVSSTDQPQHF
TRBV7-8	21	TRBJ2-4	CASSLIPRVGRNPLAKNIQYF
TRBV3-1/TRBV3-2	15	TRBJ2-7	CASSPGTSGTYEQYF
TRBV3-1/TRBV3-2	14	TRBJ2-1	CASSQGRLADEQFF